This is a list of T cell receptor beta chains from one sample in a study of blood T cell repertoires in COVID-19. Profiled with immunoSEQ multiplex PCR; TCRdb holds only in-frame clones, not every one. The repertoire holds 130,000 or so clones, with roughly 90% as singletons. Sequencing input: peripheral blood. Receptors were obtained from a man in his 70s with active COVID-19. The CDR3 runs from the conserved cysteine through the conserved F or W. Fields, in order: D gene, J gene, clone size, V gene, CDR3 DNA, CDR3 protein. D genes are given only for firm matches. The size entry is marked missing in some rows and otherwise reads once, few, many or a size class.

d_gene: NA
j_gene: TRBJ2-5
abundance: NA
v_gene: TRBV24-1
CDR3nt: TGTGCCACCAGTGAATCCCTAGCGAAGACCCAGTACTTC
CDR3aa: CATSESLAKTQYF

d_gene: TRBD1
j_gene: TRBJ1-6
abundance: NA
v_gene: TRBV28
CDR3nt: TGTGCCAGCAGTTTAGCCGGGGGACAGGGTGGGTCACCCCTCCACTTT
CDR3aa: CASSLAGGQGGSPLHF

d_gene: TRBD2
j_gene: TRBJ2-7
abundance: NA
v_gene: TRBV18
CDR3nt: TGTGCCAGCTCACCAGTGATAACTAGCGACGAGCAGTACTTC
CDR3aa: CASSPVITSDEQYF

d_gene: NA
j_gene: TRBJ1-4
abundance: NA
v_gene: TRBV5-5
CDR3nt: TGTGCCAGCAGCCCGACATCGGCTAATGAAAAACTGTTTTTT
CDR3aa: CASSPTSANEKLFF

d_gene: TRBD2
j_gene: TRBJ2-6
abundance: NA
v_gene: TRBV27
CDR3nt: TGTGCCAGCAGATTAGCGGGAGAATCTGGGGCCAACGTCCTGACTTTC
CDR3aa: CASRLAGESGANVLTF

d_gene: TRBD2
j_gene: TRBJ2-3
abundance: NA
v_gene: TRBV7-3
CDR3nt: TGTGCCAGCAGCTTAAATCCGCTAGCGGGTGGCACAGATACGCAGTATTTT
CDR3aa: CASSLNPLAGGTDTQYF

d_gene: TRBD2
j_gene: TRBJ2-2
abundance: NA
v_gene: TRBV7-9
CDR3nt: TGTGCCAGCAGCCTTACTAGCGGAAACACCGGGGAGCTGTTTTTT
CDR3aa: CASSLTSGNTGELFF

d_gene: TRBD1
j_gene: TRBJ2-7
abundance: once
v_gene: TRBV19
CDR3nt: TGTGCCAGCGGGGACAGGAGCGACGAGCAGTACTTC
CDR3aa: CASGDRSDEQYF

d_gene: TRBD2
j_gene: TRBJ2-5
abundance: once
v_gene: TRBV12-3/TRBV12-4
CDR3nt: TGTGCCAGCAGTTTAGGGCTAGCGGCGGCCCAGTACTTC
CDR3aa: CASSLGLAAAQYF

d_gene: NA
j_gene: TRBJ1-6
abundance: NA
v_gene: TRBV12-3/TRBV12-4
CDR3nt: TGTGCCAGCAGTCCGCGCGGCCGGGCCCTCCACTTT
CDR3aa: CASSPRGRALHF

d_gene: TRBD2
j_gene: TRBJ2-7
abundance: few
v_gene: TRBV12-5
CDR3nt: TGTGCTAGTGCCTCATCGGCGGGGGGTCAGCAGTACTTC
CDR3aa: CASASSAGGQQYF

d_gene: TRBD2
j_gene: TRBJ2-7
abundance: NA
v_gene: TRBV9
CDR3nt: TGTGCCAGCAGCGTAGGGGGGAGGGCCATGAACGAGCAGTACTTC
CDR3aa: CASSVGGRAMNEQYF

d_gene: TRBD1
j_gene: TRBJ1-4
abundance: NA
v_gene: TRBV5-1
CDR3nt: TGCGCCAGCAGCTTGGGGGGACAGACACTAGAAAAACTGTTTTTT
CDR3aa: CASSLGGQTLEKLFF

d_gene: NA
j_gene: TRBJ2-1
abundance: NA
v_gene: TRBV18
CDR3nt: TGTGCCAGCTCACCACCGACAGGAACCTCAACAAATGAGCAGTTCTTC
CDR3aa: CASSPPTGTSTNEQFF

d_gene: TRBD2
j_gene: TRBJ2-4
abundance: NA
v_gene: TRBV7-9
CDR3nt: TGTGCCAGCAGCTTGACGGGGGGCAAAAACATTCAGTACTTC
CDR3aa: CASSLTGGKNIQYF

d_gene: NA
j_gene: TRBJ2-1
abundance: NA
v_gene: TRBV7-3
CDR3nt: TGTGCCAGCAGCCCCTCCTATTACAATGAGCAGTTCTTC
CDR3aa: CASSPSYYNEQFF

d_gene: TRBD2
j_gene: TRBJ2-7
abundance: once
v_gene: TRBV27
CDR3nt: TGTGCCAGCAGTTTGTCAACTCCGGGACTAGCGGGAGACCGCTACGAGCAGTACTTC
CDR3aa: CASSLSTPGLAGDRYEQYF

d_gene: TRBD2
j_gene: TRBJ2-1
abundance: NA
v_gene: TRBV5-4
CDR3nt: TGTGCCAGCAGCTATACGGGACTAGTCAGGGGCAATGAGCAGTTCTTC
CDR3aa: CASSYTGLVRGNEQFF

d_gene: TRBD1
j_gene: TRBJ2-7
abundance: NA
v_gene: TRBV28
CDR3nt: TGTGCCAGCAGTTTCCGGGACAGGGGTGCGGTGGTGCAGTACTTC
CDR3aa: CASSFRDRGAVVQYF

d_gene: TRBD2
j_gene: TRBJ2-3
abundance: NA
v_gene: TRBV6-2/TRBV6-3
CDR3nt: TGTGCCAGCAGTTACCCCACTAGCGGGATTAGCACAGATACGCAGTATTTT
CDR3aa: CASSYPTSGISTDTQYF

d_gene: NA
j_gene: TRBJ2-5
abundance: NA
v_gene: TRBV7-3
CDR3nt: TGTGCCAGCAGCTTAAATCAGGGGCAAGAGACCCAGTACTTC
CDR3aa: CASSLNQGQETQYF

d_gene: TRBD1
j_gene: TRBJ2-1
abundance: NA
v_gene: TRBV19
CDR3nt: TGTGCCAGTGGACCCGGACAGGGGGCTCTCAATGAGCAGTTCTTC
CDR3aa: CASGPGQGALNEQFF

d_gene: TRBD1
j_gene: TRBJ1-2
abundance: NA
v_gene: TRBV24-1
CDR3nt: TGTGCCACCAGTGACCCAGGACAGGAAGCGGGCTATGGCTACACCTTC
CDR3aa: CATSDPGQEAGYGYTF

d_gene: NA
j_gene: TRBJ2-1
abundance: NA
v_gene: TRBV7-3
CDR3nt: TGTGCCAGCAGCGCAGGGTCGAGCTCCTACAATGAGCAGTTCTTC
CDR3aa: CASSAGSSSYNEQFF

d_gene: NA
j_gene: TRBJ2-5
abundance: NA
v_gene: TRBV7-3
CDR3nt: TGTGCCAGCAGCTTAACGGCAGGGCTAAAGGAGACCCAGTACTTC
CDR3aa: CASSLTAGLKETQYF

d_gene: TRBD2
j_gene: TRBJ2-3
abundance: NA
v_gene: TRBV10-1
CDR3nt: TGCGCCAGCAGTGAGGGACTAGCGGACCCAGATACGCAGTATTTT
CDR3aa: CASSEGLADPDTQYF

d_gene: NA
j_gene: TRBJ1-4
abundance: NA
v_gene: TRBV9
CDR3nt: TGTGCCAGCAGCGTTGGACAGTCGGCAACTAATGAAAAACTGTTTTTT
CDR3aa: CASSVGQSATNEKLFF

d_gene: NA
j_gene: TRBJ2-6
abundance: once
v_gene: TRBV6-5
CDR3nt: TGTGCCAGCAAGGGGGGGTACTCTGGGGCCAACGTCCTGACTTTC
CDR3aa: CASKGGYSGANVLTF

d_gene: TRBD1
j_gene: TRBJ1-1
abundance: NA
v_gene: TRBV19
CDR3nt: TGTGCCAGTGGGCCGGGACAGAGGAACACTGAAGCTTTCTTT
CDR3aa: CASGPGQRNTEAFF

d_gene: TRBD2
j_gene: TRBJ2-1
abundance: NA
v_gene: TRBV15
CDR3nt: TGTGCCACCAGCAAAGGAGCGGGAGGCAATGAGCAGTTCTTC
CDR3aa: CATSKGAGGNEQFF

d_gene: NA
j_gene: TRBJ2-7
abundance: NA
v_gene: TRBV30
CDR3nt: TGTGCCTGGACGAGGAGTCAGGGAACTCGGGAGCAGTACTTC
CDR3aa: CAWTRSQGTREQYF

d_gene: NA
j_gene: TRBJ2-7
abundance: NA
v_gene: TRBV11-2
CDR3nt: TGTGCCAGCAGCCTTGAACAGAGAACATCCTACGAGCAGTACTTC
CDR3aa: CASSLEQRTSYEQYF

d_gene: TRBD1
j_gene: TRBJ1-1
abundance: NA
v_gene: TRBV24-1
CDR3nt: TGTGCCACCAGCCCATCAGGGGGCAGGGACACTGAAGCTTTCTTT
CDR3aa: CATSPSGGRDTEAFF

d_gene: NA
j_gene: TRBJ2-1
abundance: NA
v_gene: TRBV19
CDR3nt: TGTGCCAGTACCTTCAGACAGAGCTCCTACAATGAGCAGTTCTTC
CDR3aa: CASTFRQSSYNEQFF

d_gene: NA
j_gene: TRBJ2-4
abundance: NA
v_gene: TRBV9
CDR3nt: TGTGCCAGCAGCCGACAGGTAGCCAAAAACATTCAGTACTTC
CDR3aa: CASSRQVAKNIQYF

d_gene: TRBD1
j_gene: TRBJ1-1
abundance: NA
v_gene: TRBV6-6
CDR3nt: TGTGCCAGCAGTTTTGACAGGGTGACTGAAGCTTTCTTT
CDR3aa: CASSFDRVTEAFF

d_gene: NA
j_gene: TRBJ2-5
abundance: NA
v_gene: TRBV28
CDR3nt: TGTGCCAGCAAGGGTGGCGGGCTTGAAGAGACCCAGTACTTC
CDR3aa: CASKGGGLEETQYF

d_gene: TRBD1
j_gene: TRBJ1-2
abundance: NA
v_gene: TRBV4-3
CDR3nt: TGCGCCAGCAGCCAAGCCCTATTTACCGACAGGGTTTACGGCTACACCTTC
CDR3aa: CASSQALFTDRVYGYTF

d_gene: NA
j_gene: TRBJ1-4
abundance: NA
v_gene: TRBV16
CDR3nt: TGTGCCAGCAGCCTGGGCCAGGAAACTAATGAAAAACTGTTTTTT
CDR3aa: CASSLGQETNEKLFF

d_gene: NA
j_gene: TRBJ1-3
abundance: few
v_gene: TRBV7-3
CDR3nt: TGTGCCAGCAGCTCGGGTCCCTCTGGAAACACCATATATTTT
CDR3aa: CASSSGPSGNTIYF

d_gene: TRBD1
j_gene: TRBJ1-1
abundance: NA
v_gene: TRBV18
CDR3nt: TGTGCCAGCTCACCGGGACAGGGTTTTAAAACTGAAGCTTTCTTT
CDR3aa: CASSPGQGFKTEAFF

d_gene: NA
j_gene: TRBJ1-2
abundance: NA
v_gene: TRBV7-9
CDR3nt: TGTGCCAGCAGCTTAGGGGGGCAAGGAGGCTACACCTTC
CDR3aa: CASSLGGQGGYTF

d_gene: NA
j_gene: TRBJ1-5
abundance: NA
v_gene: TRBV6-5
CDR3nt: TGTGCCAGCAGTTGGTCGGGGGTTTATAGCAATCAGCCCCAGCATTTT
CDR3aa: CASSWSGVYSNQPQHF

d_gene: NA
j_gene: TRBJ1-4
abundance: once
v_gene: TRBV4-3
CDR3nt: TGCGCCAGCAGCCAGGCAGCGGAGGAAAAACTGTTTTTT
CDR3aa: CASSQAAEEKLFF

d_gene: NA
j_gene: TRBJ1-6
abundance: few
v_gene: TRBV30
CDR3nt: TGTGCCTGGAGTGTACTGGGTACCGGGGTCGGTTCACCCCTCCACTTT
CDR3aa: CAWSVLGTGVGSPLHF

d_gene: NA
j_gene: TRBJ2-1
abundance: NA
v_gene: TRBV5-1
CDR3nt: TGCGCCAGCAGCTTGGGCCAGTACAATGAGCAGTTCTTC
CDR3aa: CASSLGQYNEQFF

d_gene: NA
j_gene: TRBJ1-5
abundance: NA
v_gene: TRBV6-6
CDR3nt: TGTGCCAGCAGTTCAATTGGGGGCAATGGGGGTCAGCCCCAGCATTTT
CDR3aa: CASSSIGGNGGQPQHF

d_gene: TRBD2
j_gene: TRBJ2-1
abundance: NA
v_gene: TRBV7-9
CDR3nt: TGTGCCAGCAGCTTACGGGGGGATGAGCAGTTCTTC
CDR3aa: CASSLRGDEQFF

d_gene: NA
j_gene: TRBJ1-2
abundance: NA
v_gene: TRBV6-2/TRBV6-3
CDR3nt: TGTGCCAGCAGTCCCCGTGGAGGCGAGGGCTATGGCTACACCTTC
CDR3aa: CASSPRGGEGYGYTF

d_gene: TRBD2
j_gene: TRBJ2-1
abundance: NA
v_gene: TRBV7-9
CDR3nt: TGTGGGTCTGGGGGACTAGATACCTACAATGAGCAGTTCTTC
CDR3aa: CGSGGLDTYNEQFF

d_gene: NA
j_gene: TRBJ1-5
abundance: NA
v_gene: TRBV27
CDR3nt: TGTGCCAGCAGTTTGAACAGGGGCAATCAGCCCCAGCATTTT
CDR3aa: CASSLNRGNQPQHF

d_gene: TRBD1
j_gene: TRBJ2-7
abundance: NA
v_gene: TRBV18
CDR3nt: TGTGCCAGCTCACCTCTGGGACAGGGGAACAGGGAGCAGTACTTC
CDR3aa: CASSPLGQGNREQYF

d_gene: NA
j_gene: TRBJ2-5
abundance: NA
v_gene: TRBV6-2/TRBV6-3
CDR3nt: TGTGCCAGCAGTTACTCCCGGACAGCCCAAGAGACCCAGTACTTC
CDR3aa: CASSYSRTAQETQYF

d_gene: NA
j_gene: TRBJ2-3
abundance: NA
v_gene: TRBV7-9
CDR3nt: TGTGCCAGCAGCTTAGTTCTTCTAAGCACAGATACGCAGTATTTT
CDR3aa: CASSLVLLSTDTQYF

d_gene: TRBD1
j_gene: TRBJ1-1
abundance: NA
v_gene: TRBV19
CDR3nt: TGTGCCAGTCGTGGACAGGGGGAGTCAAGGACTGAAGCTTTCTTT
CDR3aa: CASRGQGESRTEAFF

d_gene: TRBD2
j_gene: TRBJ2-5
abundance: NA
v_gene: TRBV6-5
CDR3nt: TGTGCCAGCAGGGTGACTAGCGGGAGACAAGAGACCCAGTACTTC
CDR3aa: CASRVTSGRQETQYF

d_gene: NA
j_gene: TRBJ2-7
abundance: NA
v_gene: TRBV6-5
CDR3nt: TGTGCCAGCAGAAAGGGGGGGGTCACCTACGAGCAGTACTTC
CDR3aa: CASRKGGVTYEQYF

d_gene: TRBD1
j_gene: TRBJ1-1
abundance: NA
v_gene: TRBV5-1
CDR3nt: TGCGCCAGCAGCTCCTTACAGGGGATTAACACTGAAGCTTTCTTT
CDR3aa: CASSSLQGINTEAFF

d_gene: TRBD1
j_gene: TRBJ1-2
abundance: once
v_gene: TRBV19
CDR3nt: TGTGCCAGTAAGGAAAGGGGGCCAGTCTATGGCTACACCTTC
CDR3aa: CASKERGPVYGYTF